This T cell receptor beta chain was obtained from a study of T-cell reconstitution after alpha-beta-depleted transplantation in children. The CDR3 covers 15 residues. V lost 2 bases and J 1 base, leaving 11 bases between the germline ends. CDR1 LGHDT and CDR2 YNNKEL come from the germline V gene (reference sequence). Preparation of the TCRbeta library used unique molecular identifiers. MiXCR, run by TCRdb on the PCR reads, gives a single entry per CDR3 protein. The table has about 290,000 distinct CDR3 sequences, 10% seen once. This clonotype was obtained from a boy under two years old with acute myeloid leukemia, due to receive a stem cell transplant. Specimen: PBMCs, collected before TCRalphabeta/CD19-depleted stem cell transplant. The chain is built from TRBV3-1 and TRBJ2-5; D is unresolved. DNA for the CDR3: TGTGCCAGCAGCCAAAGATTGGGTAGCCAAGAGACCCAGTACTTC. Its translation is CASSQRLGSQETQYF.